This T cell receptor (beta chain) was identified in a study of T-cell reconstitution after alpha-beta-depleted transplantation in children. Findings and caveats of the study: At around two months after transplant, the alpha-beta T cells were reportedly derived from several hundred expanded clones that came from non-depleted graft cells. Once a year had passed after transplant, T-cell counts and diversity came mostly from newly produced T cells.

The library targeted TCRbeta and was prepared with unique molecular identifiers. One entry per CDR3 protein, called by TCRdb with MiXCR from the PCR reads. The sample carries around 800,000 distinct CDR3 sequences, less than 20% recorded once. Germline V gene lookup returns CDR1 SGHVS and CDR2 FNYEAQ. The V and J ends lost 4 bases and 6 bases respectively, with 22 bases between them. The CDR3 runs 16 residues. This clonotype was detected only a few times. As yet, its antigen is unknown. The source is a male patient between 10 and 17 years old who had a stem cell transplant for acute lymphoblastic leukemia, so the T cells may come from the graft donor. V usage is TRBV7-6 and J usage is TRBJ2-7; D perhaps matches TRBD2 (5 bases). The source was PBMCs, mostly from graft donor cells, collected 360 days after TCRalphabeta/CD19-depleted stem cell transplant. The CDR3 sequence: CASSSGFGMDRGEQYF. CDR3 DNA sequence: TGTGCCAGCAGCTCGGGGTTTGGCATGGACCGAGGCGAGCAGTACTTC.